The clone carrying this T cell receptor beta chain was seen just once. In the study's own analysis: Amplification from reference gene primers served as the basis for estimated nucleated cell counts. Sequencing used immunoSEQ multiplex PCR; TCRdb keeps in-frame clones, though not all of them. The V and J calls and clone size come from that table; D and trimming were worked out from the DNA. This sample has tens of thousands of clones; about 70% occur once, and the top ten carry approximately 27%. This entry comes from a study of blood T cell repertoires in COVID-19. Whole-study context: The analysed material was cDNA or gDNA that came from T cells, B-cell-depleted T cells, or PBMCs.

Germline V gives CDR1 MNHEY, CDR2 SMNVEV (reference sequence). The CDR3 extends over 13 amino acids. Trimming cost V 4 bases and J 7 bases; bases outside gene matches: 4. The sequence was obtained from a woman aged 80 or older with active or convalescent COVID-19. J is TRBJ1-2 and V is TRBV27; TRBD1 aligns across 9 bases. Sequencing was performed on peripheral blood. The DNA of the CDR3 is TGTGCCAGCAGTTCACAGGGGGCGGCTGGCTACACCTTC. Protein product: CASSSQGAAGYTF.